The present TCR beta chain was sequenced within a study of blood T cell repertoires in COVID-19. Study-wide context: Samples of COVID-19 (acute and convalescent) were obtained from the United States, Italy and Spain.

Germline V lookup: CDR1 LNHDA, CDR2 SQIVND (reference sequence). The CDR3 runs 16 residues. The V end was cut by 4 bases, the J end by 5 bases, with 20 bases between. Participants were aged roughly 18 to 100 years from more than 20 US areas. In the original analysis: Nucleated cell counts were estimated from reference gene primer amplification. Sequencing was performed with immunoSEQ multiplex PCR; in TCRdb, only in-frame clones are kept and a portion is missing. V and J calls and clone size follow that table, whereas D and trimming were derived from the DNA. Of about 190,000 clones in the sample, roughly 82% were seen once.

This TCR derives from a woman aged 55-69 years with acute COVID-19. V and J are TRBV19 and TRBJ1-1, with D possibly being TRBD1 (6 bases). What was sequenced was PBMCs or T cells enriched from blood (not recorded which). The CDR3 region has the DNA TGTGCCAGTAGTAAGAGGGCAAGGGGGGAGGGAACTGAAGCTTTCTTT. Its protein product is CASSKRARGEGTEAFF.